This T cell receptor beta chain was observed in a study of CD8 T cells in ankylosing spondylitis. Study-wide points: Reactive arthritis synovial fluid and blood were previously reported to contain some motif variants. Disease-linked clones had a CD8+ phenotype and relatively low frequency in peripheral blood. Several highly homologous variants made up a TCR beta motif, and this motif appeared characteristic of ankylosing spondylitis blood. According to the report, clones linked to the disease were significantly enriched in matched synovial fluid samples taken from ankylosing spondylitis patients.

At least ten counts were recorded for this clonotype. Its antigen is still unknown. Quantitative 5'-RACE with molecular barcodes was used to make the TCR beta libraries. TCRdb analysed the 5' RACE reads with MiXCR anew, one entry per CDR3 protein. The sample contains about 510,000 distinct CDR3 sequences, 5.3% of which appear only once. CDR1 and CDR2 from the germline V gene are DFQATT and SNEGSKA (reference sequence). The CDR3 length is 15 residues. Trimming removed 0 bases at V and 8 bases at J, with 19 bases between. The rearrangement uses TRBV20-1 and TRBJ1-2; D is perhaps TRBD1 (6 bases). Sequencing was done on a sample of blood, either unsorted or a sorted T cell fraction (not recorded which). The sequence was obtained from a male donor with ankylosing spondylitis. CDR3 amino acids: CSARDRIGGRPGYTF. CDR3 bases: TGCAGTGCTAGAGATCGGATCGGGGGGCGCCCAGGCTACACCTTC.